Reported below is one TCR beta chain. Clones were sequenced by immunoSEQ multiplex PCR, and TCRdb holds only the in-frame ones, with some missing. Here the sample spans 58,000 or so clones, about 86% being singletons. It was locally advanced or metastatic urothelial carcinoma that patients had. Trimming left V 1 base short and J 5 bases short, with 7 bases between. The CDR3 is 12 residues long. The germline V gene has CDR1 SGHRS and CDR2 YFSETQ. The data were obtained in a study of PD-L1 blockade in urothelial cancer. Background on the study: Prior chemotherapy in patients spanned 0 to 3 regimens. Samples came from 3 weeks, at the second dose, and 6 weeks into treatment. The study recovered a median of roughly 140,000 T cells per blood sample.

The rearrangement links TRBV5-1 to TRBJ2-7; D not resolved. The clonotype was recovered from a man aged 45-60 years with urothelial cancer. Specimen: PBMCs, collected around atezolizumab (anti-PD-L1) treatment. The CDR3 reads CASSLSSHEQYF. CDR3 nucleotide sequence: TGCGCCAGCAGCTTGAGTAGCCACGAGCAGTACTTC.